This is a list of T cell receptor beta chains from one sample in a study of shared clonotypes between healthy human individuals. Measured with immunoSEQ multiplex PCR; TCRdb has only the in-frame clones, and not every one. The sample records around 2.1 million clones, about 93% being singletons. The sequencing input was naive CD8+ T cells from PBMCs. These receptors originate from a man aged 18 to 29 in good health. Some clones in this sample may be carry-over from other donors' samples. Both conserved end residues are part of each CDR3. Fields, in order: J gene, clone size, V gene, D gene, CDR3 DNA, CDR3 protein. The D gene is left open where the match is weak. Clone size appears in some rows only: once, few, many, or a class for an expanded clone.

TRBJ1-1 NA TRBV11-3 TRBD1 TGTGCCAGCAGCTTAGAATACAGGGGCGTGGGCACTGAAGCTTTCTTT CASSLEYRGVGTEAFF
TRBJ2-5 NA TRBV6-4 NA TGTGCCAGCAGTGACTTCTGCCGTAGGGGAGAGACCCAGTACTTC CASSDFCRRGETQYF
TRBJ1-2 NA TRBV11-2 TRBD1 TGTGCCAGCAGCTTCGCCGGGACAGACTATGGCTACACCTTC CASSFAGTDYGYTF
TRBJ2-5 NA TRBV7-2 NA TGTGCCAGCAGCCCTAGGGGACGAGGGGGGCTACGAGAGACCCAGTACTTC CASSPRGRGGLRETQYF
TRBJ2-2 NA TRBV28 NA TGTGCCAGCCGGAGCGGCACGAACACCGGGGAGCTGTTTTTT CASRSGTNTGELFF
TRBJ2-1 NA TRBV7-8 TRBD2 TGTGCCAGCAGCCCGGGGACTAGCAGATACTACAATGAGCAGTTCTTC CASSPGTSRYYNEQFF
TRBJ2-7 once TRBV7-9 NA TGTGCCAGCAGCGCAGCACAGGAAACCTACGAGCAGTACTTC CASSAAQETYEQYF
TRBJ2-3 NA TRBV7-9 NA TGTGCCAGCAGCCTCAGGGGTGCCTTAGGAGATACGCAGTATTTT CASSLRGALGDTQYF
TRBJ1-1 NA TRBV28 TRBD1 TGTGCCAGCAGTTACGCAGGGGGATCTGAAGCTTTCTTT CASSYAGGSEAFF
TRBJ1-1 NA TRBV6-5 NA TGTGCCAGCACCAAGGACGGGGTGAACACTGAAGCTTTCTTT CASTKDGVNTEAFF
TRBJ1-2 NA TRBV27 TRBD1 TGTGCCAGCAGTTTATCCCCCGGGACAGGTATTGGAGGCTACACCTTC CASSLSPGTGIGGYTF
TRBJ1-3 NA TRBV5-6 NA TGTGCCAGCAGCTTGGAAGGGTCAGTCAACACCATATATTTT CASSLEGSVNTIYF
TRBJ1-1 NA TRBV14 NA TGTGCCAGCAGCCAAGTACTAAGGGGAACTGAAGCTTTCTTT CASSQVLRGTEAFF
TRBJ2-7 NA TRBV6-6 TRBD1 TGTGCCAGCAGCCCTAAGACAGGGACATCCTACGAGCAGTACTTC CASSPKTGTSYEQYF
TRBJ2-7 NA TRBV19 TRBD1 TGTGCCAGTAGTACCATGACAGGGTCCTACGAGCAGTACTTC CASSTMTGSYEQYF
TRBJ2-7 once TRBV7-9 NA TGTGCCAGCAGCTTAGTTGGGGTGGGCTACGAGCAGTACTTC CASSLVGVGYEQYF
TRBJ1-1 once TRBV19 NA TGTGCCAGTAGTAATGCACCGGGGGCGCCTGAAGCTTTCTTT CASSNAPGAPEAFF
TRBJ2-7 NA TRBV13 NA TGTGCCAGCAGCTCAGGGACCGGGACTGGGGAGCAGTACTTC CASSSGTGTGEQYF
TRBJ2-5 NA TRBV18 TRBD2 TGTGCCAGCTCACCACTGCGGGGGACCGAGCGGGCCCCCGAGACCCAGTACTTC CASSPLRGTERAPETQYF
TRBJ2-7 NA TRBV6-6 NA TGTGCCAGCAGTTTCATACATGGAGTCGAGCAGTACTTC CASSFIHGVEQYF
TRBJ2-7 NA TRBV28 TRBD1 TGTGCCAGCAGCCTTACAGGGGGCTTTAGTCGGTACGAGCAGTACTTC CASSLTGGFSRYEQYF
TRBJ1-4 once TRBV7-3 NA TGTGCCAGCAGCTTAACCGGGGGAGGTAATGAAAAACTGTTTTTT CASSLTGGGNEKLFF
TRBJ2-1 NA TRBV5-4 TRBD1 TGTGCCAGCAGCTCACCGGGACAGATCTACAATGAGCAGTTCTTC CASSSPGQIYNEQFF
TRBJ2-3 NA TRBV16 NA TGTGCCAGCAGCCAACGAGGGCTTCACACAGATACGCAGTATTTT CASSQRGLHTDTQYF
TRBJ2-2 few TRBV19 NA TGTGCCAGTAGTATACGACTCGTTGAGAACACCGGGGAGCTGTTTTTT CASSIRLVENTGELFF
TRBJ2-7 NA TRBV10-3 TRBD1 TGTGCCATCAGCCAGACAGGGGGCTCGTACGAGCAGTACTTC CAISQTGGSYEQYF
TRBJ2-7 NA TRBV28 TRBD2 TGTGCCAGCAGTTTTCGAGCGGGAGGCCGCCGGGAGCAGTACTTC CASSFRAGGRREQYF
TRBJ1-3 NA TRBV4-1 TRBD1 TGCGCCAGCAGCCTACCGGGACAGGGTGCGTTCCCCTCTGGAAACACCATATATTTT CASSLPGQGAFPSGNTIYF
TRBJ2-7 once TRBV7-5 NA NA CVRSLVAGGSYEQYF
TRBJ1-5 NA TRBV19 NA TGTGCCAGTCGAGGGGAGAATCAGCCCCAGCATTTT CASRGENQPQHF
TRBJ1-4 NA TRBV27 NA TGTGCCAGCAGTCAACTGGGCCCGGGGTATAATGAAAAACTGTTTTTT CASSQLGPGYNEKLFF
TRBJ2-1 NA TRBV29-1 TRBD1 TGCAGCGTTGACCCCCCAGGGGGCGGGAATGAGCAGTTCTTC CSVDPPGGGNEQFF
TRBJ2-7 NA TRBV2 NA TGTGCCAGCAACGTCCCGACTTTTAAGAACTACGAGCAGTACTTC CASNVPTFKNYEQYF
TRBJ1-6 NA TRBV4-1 TRBD1 TGCGCCAGCGCAAGGGGGGAGGGGGCAAGTTCACCCCTCCACTTT CASARGEGASSPLHF
TRBJ2-7 NA TRBV7-9 TRBD2 TGTGCCAGCAGCCCCGTGGGAGGGTCAGCCTACGAGCAGTACTTC CASSPVGGSAYEQYF
TRBJ2-1 once TRBV13 NA TGTGCCAGCACCTCGCAGGGACACCGACCGTTCTTC CASTSQGHRPFF
TRBJ2-7 NA TRBV6-5 TRBD2 TGTGCCAGCAGTTCCTACGGGGAGGGGTGGTACGAGCAGTACTTC CASSSYGEGWYEQYF
TRBJ2-5 NA TRBV5-1 NA TGCGCCAGCAGCTTGGCCGCGCGGGACATAACTCAAGAGACCCAGTACTTC CASSLAARDITQETQYF
TRBJ2-7 NA TRBV5-1 NA TGCGCCAGCAGCGAGGGTTGGGGAGGAACCCACGAGCAGTACTTC CASSEGWGGTHEQYF
TRBJ1-1 NA TRBV5-4 TRBD1 TGTGCCAGCAGCGCACTACAGGGGGCAGCGACTGAAGCTTTCTTT CASSALQGAATEAFF
TRBJ2-7 NA TRBV7-2 NA TGTGCCAGCAGCTTACTAGCCCTCTACGAGCAGTACTTC CASSLLALYEQYF
TRBJ1-4 NA TRBV28 NA TGTGCCAGCAGTTTATTCGACCGGGGAAGGCTGTTTTTT CASSLFDRGRLFF
TRBJ1-5 NA TRBV28 NA TGTGCCAGCAGCCCTAGGGGAGGATTTCAGCCCCAGCATTTT CASSPRGGFQPQHF
TRBJ2-7 NA TRBV4-1 NA TGCGCCAGCAGCCAGGACGGACAGTCCTACGAGCAGTACTTC CASSQDGQSYEQYF
TRBJ1-1 NA TRBV30 NA TGTGCCTGGAGTGTGAACACTGAAGCTTTCTTT CAWSVNTEAFF
TRBJ2-3 NA TRBV29-1 TRBD2 TGCAGCGTCCTTAGCGGGAGGGCCGAGGATACGCAGTATTTT CSVLSGRAEDTQYF
TRBJ2-7 NA TRBV9 TRBD1 TGTGCCAGCAGCGTTGGGACAGGGGCAAAGGACGAGCAGTACTTC CASSVGTGAKDEQYF
TRBJ1-5 NA TRBV28 NA TGTGCCAGCAGGGAGCAGGGTGGAAGCAATCAGCCCCAGCATTTT CASREQGGSNQPQHF
TRBJ2-1 NA TRBV11-2 NA TGTGCCACCCTTGGGAACCCCAGCGGAGGGCCTTTCATTTTGAATGAGCAGTTCTTC CATLGNPSGGPFILNEQFF
TRBJ2-7 once TRBV5-1 NA TGCGCCAGCAGCCCGGACGGGAGCTCCGAGCAGTACTTC CASSPDGSSEQYF
TRBJ2-7 NA TRBV7-9 TRBD2 TGTGCCAGCGGCCAAAAGCGGGAGGTCTCCTACGAGCAGTACTTC CASGQKREVSYEQYF
TRBJ2-2 NA TRBV6-6 NA TGTGCCAGCAGCCACTCCCGAGGGGACACCGGGGAGCTGTTTTTT CASSHSRGDTGELFF
TRBJ1-2 once TRBV27 NA TGTGCCAGCAGTTTGTGGGGAACCCCTAACTATGGCTACACCTTC CASSLWGTPNYGYTF
TRBJ2-7 NA TRBV14 TRBD1 TGTGCCAGCAGCCAACCGGGACAGGGCGTCTACGAGCAGTACTTC CASSQPGQGVYEQYF
TRBJ2-3 NA TRBV7-9 NA TGTGCCAGCAGCCCGGGGATCAGACCAGATACGCAGTATTTT CASSPGIRPDTQYF
TRBJ2-1 NA TRBV4-1 NA TGCGCCAGCAGCCAAGACCCAGGCAGCTTAGCGGTCGACAATGAGCAGTTCTTC CASSQDPGSLAVDNEQFF
TRBJ2-5 NA TRBV7-6 TRBD1 TGTGCCAGCAGCTATGGACAGGGGCAAGAGACCCAGTACTTC CASSYGQGQETQYF
TRBJ2-1 NA TRBV30 TRBD2 TGTGCCTGGAGGGGGGGAGGGTACAATGAGCAGTTCTTC CAWRGGGYNEQFF